The clone carrying this T cell receptor beta chain showed up many times. Its antigen remains unidentified. The junction departs from the called germline gene at one end, perhaps through a read error. This entry comes from a study of CD8 T cells in ankylosing spondylitis. Points from the study as a whole: In the blood and synovial fluid of reactive arthritis, some motif variants had been previously reported. Ankylosing spondylitis blood appeared to be characterized by a TCR beta motif of 8 or 9 highly homologous variants.

TCRdb analysed the 5' RACE reads with MiXCR anew, one entry per CDR3 protein. The data hold about 500,000 distinct CDR3 sequences, with approximately 5.3% observed a single time. This CDR3 has 11 amino acids. Germline CDR1 and CDR2: SQVTM and ANQGSEA. The chain links TRBV29-1 to TRBJ2-5, with a weak D call TRBD1 (6 bases). Sequenced: blood, either unsorted or a sorted T cell fraction (not recorded which). The sequence was collected from a male donor with ankylosing spondylitis. The CDR3 reads CSVEGGETQYF. CDR3 DNA: TGCAGCGTGGAAGGGGGAGAGACCCAGTACTTC.